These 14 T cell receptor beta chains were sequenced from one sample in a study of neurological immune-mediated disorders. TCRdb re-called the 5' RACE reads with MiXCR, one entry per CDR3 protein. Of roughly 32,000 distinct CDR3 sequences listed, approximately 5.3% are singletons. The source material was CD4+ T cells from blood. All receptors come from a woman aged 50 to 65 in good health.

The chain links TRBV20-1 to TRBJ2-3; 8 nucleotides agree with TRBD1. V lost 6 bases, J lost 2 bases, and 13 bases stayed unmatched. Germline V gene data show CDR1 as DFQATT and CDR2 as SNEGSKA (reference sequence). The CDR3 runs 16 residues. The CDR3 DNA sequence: TGCAGTGCCCAGGGAGACAGGGGCCAGCTCACAGATACGCAGTATTTT. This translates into CSAQGDRGQLTDTQYF.

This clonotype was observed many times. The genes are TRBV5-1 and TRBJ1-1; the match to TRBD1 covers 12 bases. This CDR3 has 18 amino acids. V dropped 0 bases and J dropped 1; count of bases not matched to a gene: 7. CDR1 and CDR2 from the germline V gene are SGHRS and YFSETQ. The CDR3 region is CASSLVGTGGAGNTEAFF. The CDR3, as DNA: TGCGCCAGCAGCTTGGTTGGGACAGGGGGCGCCGGGAACACTGAAGCTTTCTTT.

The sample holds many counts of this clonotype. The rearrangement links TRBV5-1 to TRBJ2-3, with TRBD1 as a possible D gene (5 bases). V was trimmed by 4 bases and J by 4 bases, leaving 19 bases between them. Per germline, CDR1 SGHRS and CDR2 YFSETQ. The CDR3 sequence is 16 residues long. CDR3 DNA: TGCGCCAGCAGCCCCCTGGGGCAGGGATGGTCAGATACGCAGTATTTT. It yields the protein CASSPLGQGWSDTQYF. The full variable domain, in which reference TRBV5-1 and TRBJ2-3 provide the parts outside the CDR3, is KAGVTQTPRYLIKTRGQQVTLSCSPISGHRSVSWYQQTPGQGLQFLFEYFSETQRNKGNFPGRFSGRQFSNSRSEMNVSTLELGDSALYLCASSPLGQGWSDTQYFGPGTRLTVL.

Written as DNA, the CDR3 is TGTGCCAGTACCACGGGTAGCGCAAGCACAGATACGCAGTATTTT. This gives the protein CASTTGSASTDTQYF. The rearrangement links TRBV19 to TRBJ2-3; perhaps TRBD2 as D (5 bases). This CDR3 has 15 amino acids. Looked up from germline, CDR1 is LNHDA and CDR2 is SQIVND (reference sequence). V was cut by 7 bases and J by 0 bases, with 14 bases left in between.

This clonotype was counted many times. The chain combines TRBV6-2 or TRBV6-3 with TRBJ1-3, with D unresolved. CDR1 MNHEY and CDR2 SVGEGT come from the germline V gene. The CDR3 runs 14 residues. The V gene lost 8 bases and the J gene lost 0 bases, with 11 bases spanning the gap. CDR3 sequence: CASLDGHSGNTIYF. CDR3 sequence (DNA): TGTGCCAGCCTGGACGGCCACTCTGGAAACACCATATATTTT.

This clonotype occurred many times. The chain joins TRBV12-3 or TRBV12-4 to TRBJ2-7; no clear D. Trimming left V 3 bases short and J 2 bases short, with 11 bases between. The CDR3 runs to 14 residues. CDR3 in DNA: TGTGCCAGCAGTTTCGGGCGATACGCCTACGAGCAGTACTTC. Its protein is CASSFGRYAYEQYF.

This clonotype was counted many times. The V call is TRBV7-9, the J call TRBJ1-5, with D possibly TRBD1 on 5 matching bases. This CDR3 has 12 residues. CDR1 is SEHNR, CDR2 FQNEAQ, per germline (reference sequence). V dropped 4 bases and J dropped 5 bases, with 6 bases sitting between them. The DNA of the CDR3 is TGTGCCAGCAGCTCCAGGGATCAGCCCCAGCATTTT. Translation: CASSSRDQPQHF. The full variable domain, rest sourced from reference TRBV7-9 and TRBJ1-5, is DTGVSQNPRHKITKRGQNVTFRCDPISEHNRLYWYRQTLGQGPEFLTYFQNEAQLEKSRLLSDRFSAERPKGSFSTLEIQRTEQGDSAMYLCASSSRDQPQHFGDGTRLSIL.

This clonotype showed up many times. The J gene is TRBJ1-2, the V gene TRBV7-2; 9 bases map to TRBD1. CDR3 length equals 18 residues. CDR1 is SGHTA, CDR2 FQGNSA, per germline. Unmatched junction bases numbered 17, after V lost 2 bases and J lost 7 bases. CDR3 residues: CASSLLQDRGWITGGYTF. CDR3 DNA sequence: TGTGCCAGCAGCTTACTACAAGACAGGGGGTGGATTACGGGTGGCTACACCTTC.

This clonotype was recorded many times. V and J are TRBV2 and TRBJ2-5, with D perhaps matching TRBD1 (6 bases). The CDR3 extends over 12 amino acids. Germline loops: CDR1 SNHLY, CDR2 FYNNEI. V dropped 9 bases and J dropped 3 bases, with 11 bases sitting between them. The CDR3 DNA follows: TGTGCCAGTCTCCGGACAGAAGAGACCCAGTACTTC. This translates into CASLRTEETQYF.

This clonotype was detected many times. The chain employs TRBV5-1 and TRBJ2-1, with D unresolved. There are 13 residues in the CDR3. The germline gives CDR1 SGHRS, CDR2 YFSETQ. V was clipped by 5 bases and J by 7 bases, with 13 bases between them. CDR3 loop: CASRTSGSNEQFF. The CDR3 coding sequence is TGCGCCAGCAGGACGTCGGGTTCAAATGAGCAGTTCTTC.

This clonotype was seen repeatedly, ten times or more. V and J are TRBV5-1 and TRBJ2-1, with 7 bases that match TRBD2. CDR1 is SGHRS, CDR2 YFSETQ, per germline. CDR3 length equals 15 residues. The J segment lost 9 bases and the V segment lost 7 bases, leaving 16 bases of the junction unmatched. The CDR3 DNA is TGCGCCAGCCTGGAAATAGCGGGTGGGGAAGTTGAGCAGTTCTTC. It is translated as CASLEIAGGEVEQFF.

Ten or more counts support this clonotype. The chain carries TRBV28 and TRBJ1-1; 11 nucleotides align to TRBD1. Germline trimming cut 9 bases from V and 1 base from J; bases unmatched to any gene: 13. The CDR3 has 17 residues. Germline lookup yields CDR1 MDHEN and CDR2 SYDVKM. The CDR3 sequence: CASQTGTGGKGNTEAFF. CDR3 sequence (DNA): TGTGCCAGTCAGACCGGGACAGGGGGAAAGGGGAACACTGAAGCTTTCTTT.

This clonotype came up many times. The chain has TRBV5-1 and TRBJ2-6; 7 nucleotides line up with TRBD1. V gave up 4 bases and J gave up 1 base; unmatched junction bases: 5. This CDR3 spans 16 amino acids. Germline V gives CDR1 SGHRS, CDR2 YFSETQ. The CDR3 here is CASSGTALSGANVLTF. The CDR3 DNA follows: TGCGCCAGCAGCGGGACAGCGTTATCTGGGGCCAACGTCCTGACTTTC.

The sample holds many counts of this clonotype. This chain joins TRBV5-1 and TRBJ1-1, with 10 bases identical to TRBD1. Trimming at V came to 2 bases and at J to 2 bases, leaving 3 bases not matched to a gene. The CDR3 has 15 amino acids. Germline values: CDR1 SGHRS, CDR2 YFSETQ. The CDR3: CASSFGTGVNTEAFF. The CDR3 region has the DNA TGCGCCAGCAGCTTCGGGACAGGGGTTAACACTGAAGCTTTCTTT.